This T cell receptor beta chain emerged from a study of blood T cell repertoires in COVID-19. Study context: T cells, B-cell-depleted T cells, or PBMCs supplied cDNA or gDNA.

To note about this clone: Other DNA sequences within the sample encode an identical CDR3.

The repertoire was sequenced with immunoSEQ multiplex PCR; TCRdb's copy has only in-frame clones and lacks some. The sample carries over 45,000 clones, 90% recorded once. The sequence derives from a man between 65 and 79 years old with acute or convalescent COVID-19. Sample: peripheral blood.

The CDR3 sequence is CASSLTGSSYNEQFF. The CDR3 bases are TGTGCCAGCAGTTTAACGGGGAGCTCCTACAATGAGCAGTTCTTC. The chain has TRBV27 and TRBJ2-1; D is perhaps TRBD2 (5 bases). Trimming removed 2 bases at V and 0 bases at J, with 8 bases between. The CDR3 covers 15 residues. Looked up from germline, CDR1 is MNHEY and CDR2 is SMNVEV (reference sequence).